The 23 T cell receptor beta chains given below trace back to one sample, sequenced in a study of T cell repertoires in cytomegalovirus infection. MiXCR, applied by TCRdb to the reads, yields one record per CDR3 protein. The sample records 180,000 or so distinct CDR3 sequences, 17% being singletons. Sequenced input: CD8+ T cells from PBMCs. The receptors come from a human donor in good health (CMV status not recorded). Some clones in this sample may be carry-over from other donors' samples.

In its sample, this clonotype was seen a few times. The CDR3 region is CASSPFGEGIGYGYTF. The CDR3 DNA sequence: TGTGCCAGCAGCCCCTTTGGAGAAGGGATCGGCTATGGCTACACCTTC. The V gene is TRBV5-6, the J gene TRBJ1-2; D not certain. Trimming shortened V by 4 bases and J by 4 bases, and 20 bases separated the two germline ends. Germline V gives CDR1 SGHDT, CDR2 YYEEEE. This CDR3 is built from 16 residues.

This chain uses TRBV5-5 with TRBJ1-1, with a tentative D call TRBD1 (5 bases). The CDR3 is 12 amino acids. CDR1 is SGHKS, CDR2 YYEKEE, per germline (reference sequence). V shed 5 bases and J shed 6 bases, with 11 bases lying between them. CDR3 coding DNA: TGTGCCAGCAGTTCCAGGGTGCCTGAAGCTTTCTTT. This codes for CASSSRVPEAFF.

This chain connects TRBV5-6 to TRBJ2-5; D is uncertain. V lost 1 base and J 3 bases, leaving 13 bases between the germline ends. CDR1 is SGHDT, CDR2 YYEEEE, per germline. The CDR3 runs 15 residues. The CDR3 DNA follows: TGTGCCAGCAGCTTGTGGGGATACCATAAAGAGACCCAGTACTTC. Translation: CASSLWGYHKETQYF.

This sequence joins TRBV7-2 and TRBJ1-5, with D perhaps matching TRBD1 (6 bases). The CDR3 length is 18 residues. V was cut by 4 bases and J by 0 bases, with 19 bases left in between. The germline V gene encodes CDR1 SGHTA and CDR2 FQGNSA. CDR3 residues: CASSSEGPPGVSNQPQHF. The CDR3 DNA follows: TGTGCCAGCAGCTCGGAGGGCCCTCCAGGGGTTAGCAATCAGCCCCAGCATTTT.

This clonotype was seen a handful of times. V usage is TRBV28 and J usage is TRBJ2-1; no clear D gene. Germline lookup yields CDR1 MDHEN and CDR2 SYDVKM. CDR3 length equals 14 residues. V was trimmed by 2 bases and J by 5 bases, leaving 10 bases between them. Here the CDR3 reads CASSLAQAHNEQFF. DNA for the CDR3: TGTGCCAGCAGTTTAGCCCAAGCCCACAATGAGCAGTTCTTC.

V and J are TRBV7-2 and TRBJ1-1; the D gene is possibly TRBD1 (5 bases). The CDR3 is 13 residues long. The germline V gene has CDR1 SGHTA and CDR2 FQGNSA. V lost 4 bases and J 5 bases, leaving 11 bases between the germline ends. In DNA form, the CDR3 reads TGTGCCAGCAGCTGGGGGACTTCGACTGAAGCTTTCTTT. Amino acids: CASSWGTSTEAFF. The whole variable domain, filled in from reference TRBV7-2 and TRBJ1-1, reads GAGVSQSPSNKVTEKGKDVELRCDPISGHTALYWYRQSLGQGLEFLIYFQGNSAPDKSGLPSDRFSAERTGGSVSTLTIQRTQQEDSAVYLCASSWGTSTEAFFGQGTRLTVV.

V and J are TRBV7-9 and TRBJ2-4; weak D call: TRBD2 (6 bases). This CDR3 comprises 16 residues. With 5 bases removed from V and 6 bases from J, the gap between germline ends came to 20 bases. CDR1 is SEHNR and CDR2 is FQNEAQ in the germline V gene (reference sequence). The CDR3 region is CASSPGLRAVGNIQYF. CDR3 sequence (DNA): TGTGCCAGCAGCCCGGGACTCCGGGCTGTCGGAAACATTCAGTACTTC.

The chain recombines TRBV12-3 or TRBV12-4 with TRBJ2-7, with D possibly being TRBD2 (6 bases). This CDR3 comprises 14 residues. Trimming took off 5 bases at V and 1 base at J, with 12 bases between the two ends. The CDR3 reads CASSRGGASYEQYF. The CDR3 DNA reads as TGTGCCAGCAGTCGCGGCGGGGCTTCCTACGAGCAGTACTTC.

The chain links TRBV6-5 to TRBJ2-3; D gene unclear. Per germline, CDR1 MNHEY and CDR2 SVGAGI. There are 12 residues in the CDR3. V was shortened by 6 bases and J by 6 bases, with 10 bases between the two germline ends. The CDR3 DNA sequence: TGTGCCAGCAGGGGCCCTAGGGATACGCAGTATTTT. It yields the protein CASRGPRDTQYF.

The chain carries TRBV9 and TRBJ2-3; D remains ambiguous. The CDR3 totals 12 residues. The ends were cut back, 0 bases at V and 6 bases at J, with 5 bases in the middle. Germline V CDR1 and CDR2: SGDLS, YYNGEE. CDR3 nucleotides: TGTGCCAGCAGCGTAGCCGGGGATACGCAGTATTTT. Its protein product is CASSVAGDTQYF.

The genes are TRBV7-8 and TRBJ1-1; tentative D call: TRBD1 (6 bases). The CDR3 runs 17 residues. Germline V gene lookup returns CDR1 SGHVS and CDR2 FQNEAQ. Trimming removed 0 bases at V and 3 bases at J, with 17 bases between. The CDR3 nucleotides are TGTGCCAGCAGCTTAGCCGTTTCTGGAGGGGGTTACACTGAAGCTTTCTTT. It is translated as CASSLAVSGGGYTEAFF.

This clonotype came up a few times. V and J are TRBV9 and TRBJ2-7; perhaps TRBD1 as D (6 bases). Trimming cost V 0 bases and J 2 bases, with 9 bases left between them. This CDR3 region has 14 residues. Germline V gene lookup returns CDR1 SGDLS and CDR2 YYNGEE. The CDR3 sequence: CASSVGTGPYEQYF. The DNA for the CDR3 is TGTGCCAGCAGCGTAGGTACAGGGCCCTACGAGCAGTACTTC.

This clonotype was counted between two and nine times. V is TRBV7-2 and J is TRBJ2-7; D gene ambiguous. Germline assignment: CDR1 SGHTA and CDR2 FQGNSA. Trimming pared 2 bases from V and 1 base from J, leaving 9 bases between. The CDR3 sequence is 14 residues long. This chain's CDR3 is CASSLLSLSYEQYF. In DNA form, the CDR3 reads TGTGCCAGCAGCTTACTCTCCCTTTCCTACGAGCAGTACTTC.

The chain has TRBV28 and TRBJ1-1; D remains ambiguous. The CDR3 consists of 13 residues. Trimming left V 1 base short and J 1 base short, with 4 bases between. Looked up from germline, CDR1 is MDHEN and CDR2 is SYDVKM. The CDR3 nucleotides are TGTGCCAGCAGTTTATACAGGAACACTGAAGCTTTCTTT. Encoded protein: CASSLYRNTEAFF. Full variable domain (missing parts from reference TRBV28 and TRBJ1-1): DVKVTQSSRYLVKRTGEKVFLECVQDMDHENMFWYRQDPGLGLRLIYFSYDVKMKEKGDIPEGYSVSREKKERFSLILESASTNQTSMYLCASSLYRNTEAFFGQGTRLTVV.

The chain carries TRBV12-3 or TRBV12-4 and TRBJ2-1, with D maybe TRBD1 (5 bases). The CDR3 loop spans 15 amino acids. Trimming removed 2 bases at V and 6 bases at J, with 14 bases between. CDR3 sequence reads: CASSLTAGALNEQFF. The CDR3 nucleotides are TGTGCCAGCAGTTTAACGGCTGGGGCCCTCAATGAGCAGTTCTTC.

The J gene is TRBJ1-1, the V gene TRBV20-1; TRBD1 is a possible D gene (5 bases). Germline CDR1 and CDR2: DFQATT and SNEGSKA (reference sequence). V dropped 6 bases and J dropped 1 base, with 24 bases sitting between them. The CDR3 consists of 17 residues. The CDR3 DNA sequence: TGCAGTGCCTTATCCGGGACCCAAGGTTCAGCGAACACTGAAGCTTTCTTT. This codes for CSALSGTQGSANTEAFF.

A few counts support this clonotype. This rearrangement joins TRBV5-5 to TRBJ2-2, with TRBD1 matching over 7 bases. After removal of 1 base from V and 7 bases from J, the junction contained 10 bases not matched to a gene. Germline V gives CDR1 SGHKS, CDR2 YYEKEE (reference sequence). The CDR3 runs to 16 residues. CDR3 sequence reads: CASSLRGLGAIGELFF. The CDR3 DNA sequence: TGTGCCAGCAGCTTGAGGGGGCTTGGGGCTATCGGGGAGCTGTTTTTT. Looking up the rest from reference TRBV5-5 and TRBJ2-2 gives the full variable domain: DAGVTQSPTHLIKTRGQQVTLRCSPISGHKSVSWYQQVLGQGPQFIFQYYEKEERGRGNFPDRFSARQFPNYSSELNVNALLLGDSALYLCASSLRGLGAIGELFFGEGSRLTVL.

This clonotype has a count of ten or more. This rearrangement joins TRBV4-2 to TRBJ2-7; 10 bases agree with TRBD1. With V trimmed by 4 bases and J by 5 bases, 2 bases remained unmatched. The CDR3 loop spans 13 amino acids. The germline gives CDR1 LGHNA, CDR2 YNFKEQ. The CDR3 bases are TGTGCCAGCAGCCCGGGACAGGGGAACGAGCAGTACTTC. Its protein product is CASSPGQGNEQYF.

This clonotype has ten or more counts. V gene TRBV7-8 combines with J gene TRBJ2-3, with TRBD2 identical over 7 bases. There are 16 residues in the CDR3. Germline values: CDR1 SGHVS, CDR2 FQNEAQ. The trim removed 1 base at V and 4 bases at J, leaving 8 bases unmatched. The CDR3 here is CASSLDKRGVPDTQYF. The CDR3 DNA is TGTGCCAGCAGCTTAGATAAACGGGGGGTACCAGATACGCAGTATTTT.

V is TRBV10-3 and J is TRBJ1-2; D is ambiguous. V lost 3 bases to trimming and J lost 2 bases, with 13 bases between them. The CDR3 is 15 amino acids. Germline V gene data show CDR1 as ENHRY and CDR2 as SYGVKD. The CDR3 region is CAISERGPINYGYTF. The CDR3 DNA reads TGTGCCATCAGTGAAAGAGGGCCCATAAACTATGGCTACACCTTC.

This clonotype was observed a handful of times. This chain uses TRBV4-3 with TRBJ1-6; possibly TRBD1 for D (5 bases). Trimming stripped 0 bases from V and 0 bases from J, with 9 bases between. The CDR3 runs 17 residues. Germline V gives CDR1 LGHNA, CDR2 YSLEER. CDR3: CASSQDPQGSYNSPLHF. The CDR3 DNA reads TGCGCCAGCAGCCAAGATCCCCAGGGCTCCTATAATTCACCCCTCCACTTT.

The J gene is TRBJ2-5, the V gene TRBV20-1; 8 bases map to TRBD2. V lost 6 bases to trimming and J lost 1 base; unmatched junction nucleotides: 10. The germline V gene has CDR1 DFQATT and CDR2 SNEGSKA (reference sequence). The CDR3 covers 15 residues. The CDR3 region is CSALVAGGLQETQYF. CDR3 coding DNA: TGCAGTGCCCTAGTGGCGGGGGGTCTCCAAGAGACCCAGTACTTC.

This clonotype was detected only a few times. V is TRBV4-1 and J is TRBJ2-7, with 8 bases fitting TRBD2. Germline-derived CDR1 and CDR2 are MGHRA and YSYEKL. The CDR3 loop spans 17 amino acids. The ends lost 3 bases at V and 0 bases at J; junction bases unmatched: 10. CDR3 loop: CASSQQLAGTFSYEQYF. In DNA, the CDR3 is TGCGCCAGCAGCCAGCAATTAGCGGGGACGTTCTCCTACGAGCAGTACTTC.